This T cell receptor beta chain appears in the sequencing data of a study of memory CD4+ T cells and cytomegalovirus serostatus. The sort gate was single viable CD3+CD4+CD8-CD45RO+ cells for memory CD4+ T cells. CD4+ T cells were isolated by positive magnetic selection. TCRdb's copy holds only in-frame clones and misses some; the assay was immunoSEQ multiplex PCR. The sample records 55,000 to 65,000 clones, roughly 84% being singletons. This receptor was identified in an adult in good health and CMV-seronegative. Some clones in this sample may be carry-over from other donors' samples. Sequenced: memory CD4+ T cells from blood.

The CDR3 loop is CASSSRGEGGYGYTF. CDR3 bases: TGTGCCAGCAGCTCGCGGGGCGAGGGGGGCTATGGCTACACCTTC. The chain uses TRBV5-4 and TRBJ1-2; tentative D call: TRBD1 (6 bases). Germline lookup yields CDR1 SGHNT and CDR2 YYREEE (reference sequence). The germline V and J ends were trimmed by 3 bases and 4 bases, with 16 bases remaining between them. There are 15 residues in the CDR3.